This T cell receptor beta chain emerged from a study of blood T cell repertoires in COVID-19. The wider study: COVID-19 samples collected from the United States, Italy and Spain covered acute and convalescent phases. In each case, the material was cDNA or gDNA derived from T cells, B-cell-depleted T cells, or PBMCs.

The method was immunoSEQ multiplex PCR; TCRdb's version includes in-frame clones alone and lacks a portion of them. Here the sample spans some 70,000 clones, approximately 85% being singletons. This CDR3 contains 14 residues. Germline V gene sequence: CDR1 SEHNR, CDR2 FQNEAQ (reference sequence). V lost 5 bases and J lost 7, with 14 bases in between. While infection was still active, Seattle patients were enrolled and then followed longitudinally. This sequence was found in a woman aged 55-69 years with COVID-19, enrolled during active disease. The sequenced sample consisted of peripheral blood. The chain employs TRBV7-9 and TRBJ2-2; D is undetermined. The CDR3 coding sequence is TGTGCCAGCAGCCCCCCTCGAGCGATCGGGGAGCTGTTTTTT. This encodes CASSPPRAIGELFF.